The 28 T cell receptor beta chains listed next were all sequenced from one sample in a study of blood T cell repertoires in COVID-19. The repertoire was sequenced with immunoSEQ multiplex PCR; TCRdb's copy has only in-frame clones and lacks some. This table holds over 90,000 clones, roughly 90% found once. Material: peripheral blood. These receptors all come from an older woman with acute or convalescent COVID-19.

This clone came up once. The chain is built from TRBV25-1 and TRBJ1-2; D might be TRBD1 (5 bases). From germline, CDR1 is MGHDK and CDR2 SYGVNS. V was cut by 7 bases and J by 1 base, with 10 bases left in between. There are 13 residues in the CDR3. The CDR3 nucleotides read TGTGCCAGCAATAAGGGGTATAACTATGGCTACACCTTC. Translation: CASNKGYNYGYTF.

The J gene is TRBJ1-2, the V gene TRBV6-1; no definite D call. CDR1 MNHNS and CDR2 SASEGT come from the germline V gene. The CDR3 has 15 residues. V shed 3 bases and J shed 0 bases, with 11 bases lying between them. CDR3 nucleotides: TGTGCCAGCAGTGATATGGCGGGAGCTAACTATGGCTACACCTTC. This sequence encodes CASSDMAGANYGYTF.

This chain connects TRBV7-2 to TRBJ1-3; perhaps TRBD1 as D (5 bases). Trimming left V 4 bases short and J 0 bases short, with 13 bases between. The CDR3 consists of 16 residues. From germline, CDR1 is SGHTA and CDR2 FQGNSA. This chain's CDR3 is CASSSTAGPSGNTIYF. CDR3 in DNA: TGTGCCAGCAGCTCTACGGCGGGACCCTCTGGAAACACCATATATTTT. The entire variable domain, with the rest obtained from reference TRBV7-2 and TRBJ1-3, is as follows: GAGVSQSPSNKVTEKGKDVELRCDPISGHTALYWYRQSLGQGLEFLIYFQGNSAPDKSGLPSDRFSAERTGGSVSTLTIQRTQQEDSAVYLCASSSTAGPSGNTIYFGEGSWLTVV.

This rearrangement joins TRBV7-3 to TRBJ2-1; 9 bases match TRBD2. Germline-derived CDR1 and CDR2 are SGHTA and FQGTGA. With V trimmed by 4 bases and J by 7 bases, 11 bases remained unmatched. This CDR3 is 16 amino acids long. The CDR3 protein is CASSSPRSGRGNEQFF. CDR3 DNA sequence: TGTGCCAGCAGCTCACCCCGTAGCGGGAGAGGTAATGAGCAGTTCTTC.

The chain is built from TRBV7-9 and TRBJ2-1; tentative D call: TRBD2 (6 bases). CDR1 and CDR2 from the germline V gene are SEHNR and FQNEAQ (reference sequence). CDR3 size: 14 residues. Between the trimmed V and J ends, which lost 5 bases and 6 bases, there was a span of 14 bases. CDR3 residues: CASSLEGNPNEQFF. In DNA, the CDR3 is TGTGCCAGCAGCCTGGAGGGGAATCCCAATGAGCAGTTCTTC.

The rearrangement uses TRBV6-5 and TRBJ2-3; D might be TRBD1 (6 bases). The ends were cut back, 6 bases at V and 3 bases at J, with 10 bases in the middle. The CDR3 length is 13 residues. Germline CDR1 MNHEY, CDR2 SVGAGI. DNA for the CDR3: TGTGCCAGCAGAGGACAGCTTACAGATACGCAGTATTTT. Translation gives CASRGQLTDTQYF.

This sequence joins TRBV6-1 and TRBJ1-4; TRBD1 matches at 8 bases. From germline, CDR1 is MNHNS and CDR2 SASEGT. The trim removed 2 bases at V and 8 bases at J, leaving 7 bases unmatched. The CDR3 has 15 amino acids. The CDR3 region has the DNA TGTGCCAGCAGTGAACCCCGACAGGGGAGGGAAAAACTGTTTTTT. As protein: CASSEPRQGREKLFF.

The chain carries TRBV5-1 and TRBJ2-3; D is uncertain. The CDR3 totals 14 residues. Germline CDR1 and CDR2: SGHRS and YFSETQ. Deletions cut 3 bases from V and 1 base from J, with 9 bases between. The CDR3 is CASSSPPGTDTQYF. In DNA form, the CDR3 reads TGCGCCAGCAGCTCCCCTCCAGGCACAGATACGCAGTATTTT.

The chain has TRBV14 and TRBJ2-1; TRBD2 matches 10 bases. Per the germline V gene, CDR1 is SGHDN and CDR2 is FVKESK. This CDR3 comprises 15 residues. Trimming took 5 bases from V and 4 from J; bases not matched to a gene: 5. The CDR3 DNA follows: TGTGCCAGCAGCGAACTAGCGGGACAATACAATGAGCAGTTCTTC. Translating gives CASSELAGQYNEQFF.

The genes are TRBV7-8 and TRBJ1-2; weak D call: TRBD1 (6 bases). The germline gives CDR1 SGHVS, CDR2 FQNEAQ. The length of the CDR3 is 12 residues. Between the trimmed V and J ends, which lost 5 bases and 5 bases, there was a span of 9 bases. The CDR3 DNA follows: TGTGCCAGCAGCAATACAGGGTATGGCTACACCTTC. Protein product: CASSNTGYGYTF.

The rearrangement links TRBV18 to TRBJ1-1, with D maybe TRBD1 (5 bases). This CDR3 contains 14 residues. V gave up 1 base and J gave up 3 bases, with 9 bases separating them. Per germline, CDR1 KGHSH and CDR2 LQKENI. CDR3 in DNA: TGTGCCAGCTCACCACTTAGGGGCGACACTGAAGCTTTCTTT. Its translation: CASSPLRGDTEAFF.

The chain links TRBV15 to TRBJ2-1, with TRBD2 matching over 10 bases. Trimming removed 0 bases from V and 8 bases from J; junction bases left unmatched: 16. The length of the CDR3 is 19 residues. Germline values: CDR1 LNHNV, CDR2 YYDKDF (reference sequence). The CDR3, as DNA: TGTGCCACCAGCAGAGATTATGGTAGGGCTAGCGGGAGAGTCGATGAGCAGTTCTTC. It yields the protein CATSRDYGRASGRVDEQFF.

V and J are TRBV6-1 and TRBJ2-3; TRBD2 might be the D (6 bases). Per the germline V gene, CDR1 is MNHNS and CDR2 is SASEGT. The V end lost 1 base, the J end lost 5 bases, and 22 bases lay between the germline ends. The CDR3 covers 18 residues. The CDR3 loop reads CASSEGLLAEGKRDTQYF. CDR3 DNA sequence: TGTGCCAGCAGTGAAGGCCTTCTGGCGGAGGGCAAGAGAGATACGCAGTATTTT.

The chain has TRBV7-9 and TRBJ2-5, with 7 nucleotides matching TRBD1. The V gene end was trimmed by 6 bases and the J gene end by 2 bases; junction bases not matched to a gene: 3. The CDR3 runs to 13 residues. Germline assignment: CDR1 SEHNR and CDR2 FQNEAQ (reference sequence). CDR3 bases: TGTGCCAGCAGAAGGGACAGTCAAGAGACCCAGTACTTC. Amino acids: CASRRDSQETQYF.

V usage is TRBV2 and J usage is TRBJ1-5; TRBD1 might be the D (5 bases). V lost 5 bases and J 2 bases, leaving 13 bases between the germline ends. CDR3 length: 15 residues. Germline CDR1 reads SNHLY; CDR2 reads FYNNEI. Here the CDR3 DNA reads TGTGCCAGCAGTCCGGCCCCGGGGGGCAATCAGCCCCAGCATTTT. Protein product: CASSPAPGGNQPQHF. The full variable domain, with the rest looked up from reference TRBV2 and TRBJ1-5, is EPEVTQTPSHQVTQMGQEVILRCVPISNHLYFYWYRQILGQKVEFLVSFYNNEISEKSEIFDDQFSVERPDGSNFTLKIRSTKLEDSAMYFCASSPAPGGNQPQHFGDGTRLSIL.

The chain couples TRBV19 to TRBJ2-1; 8 nucleotides match TRBD2. The CDR3 loop spans 14 amino acids. V lost 7 bases and J lost 4; bases outside the gene matches: 6. Germline values: CDR1 LNHDA, CDR2 SQIVND (reference sequence). The CDR3 loop reads CASKLADFYNEQFF. The DNA for the CDR3 is TGTGCCAGTAAACTAGCGGACTTTTACAATGAGCAGTTCTTC.

This chain uses TRBV7-8 with TRBJ1-3, with unresolved D. Looked up from germline, CDR1 is SGHVS and CDR2 is FQNEAQ. This CDR3 comprises 17 residues. The V gene lost 0 bases and the J gene lost 0 bases, with 12 bases spanning the gap. The CDR3 here is CASSLAAQKFSGNTIYF. The DNA for the CDR3 is TGTGCCAGCAGCTTAGCGGCCCAGAAATTCTCTGGAAACACCATATATTTT.

The V call is TRBV12-5, the J call TRBJ1-1; TRBD1 aligns across 9 bases. Trimming at V came to 3 bases and at J to 0 bases, leaving 2 bases not matched to a gene. This CDR3 spans 15 amino acids. Germline V gene lookup returns CDR1 LGHNT and CDR2 FRNRAP. The CDR3: CASGLRDRVNTEAFF. The CDR3 DNA reads TGTGCTAGTGGTTTACGGGACAGGGTGAACACTGAAGCTTTCTTT.

This clone has a single count. This chain links TRBV29-1 with TRBJ1-4, with D possibly being TRBD1 (6 bases). V was pared by 7 bases and J by 3 bases, with 12 bases between. The CDR3 consists of 13 residues. Germline CDR1 reads SQVTM; CDR2 reads ANQGSEA. The CDR3 sequence is CSGVRGSNEKLFF. CDR3 bases: TGCAGCGGGGTCAGGGGTTCTAATGAAAAACTGTTTTTT.

This rearrangement joins TRBV18 to TRBJ1-2; the D is unclear. V was trimmed by 2 bases and J by 1 base, leaving 5 bases between them. There are 13 residues in the CDR3. CDR1 and CDR2 from the germline V gene are KGHSH and LQKENI. Here the CDR3 reads CASSPGDNYGYTF. As DNA, the CDR3 is TGTGCCAGCTCACCAGGAGATAACTATGGCTACACCTTC.

The chain has TRBV2 and TRBJ1-2; D possibly corresponds to TRBD1 (6 bases). This CDR3 comprises 15 residues. From germline, CDR1 is SNHLY and CDR2 FYNNEI. The ends were cut back, 7 bases at V and 8 bases at J, with 23 bases in the middle. This CDR3 is CASTLRRGREGGYTF. The CDR3, as DNA: TGTGCCAGCACCCTTAGAAGGGGGAGGGAAGGAGGCTACACCTTC.

V gene TRBV7-3 combines with J gene TRBJ1-2, with D unresolved. The germline gives CDR1 SGHTA, CDR2 FQGTGA. CDR3 length: 13 amino acids. V lost 5 bases, J lost 0 bases, and 7 bases lay in between. The CDR3 sequence: CASSRTPNYGYTF. CDR3 nucleotide sequence: TGTGCCAGCAGCCGTACTCCTAACTATGGCTACACCTTC.

This rearrangement joins TRBV11-3 to TRBJ1-2; the D is unclear. Between the trimmed V and J ends, which lost 5 bases and 3 bases, there was a span of 13 bases. The CDR3 runs 14 residues. Germline loops: CDR1 SGHNT, CDR2 YENEEA. CDR3 residues: CASSPPGEYYGYTF. The CDR3 bases are TGTGCCAGCAGCCCACCCGGGGAGTACTATGGCTACACCTTC.

The rearrangement joins TRBV10-3 to TRBJ1-1, with no clear D. The germline gives CDR1 ENHRY, CDR2 SYGVKD. This CDR3 has 14 amino acids. V lost 6 bases, J lost 1 base, and 12 bases lay in between. The CDR3 sequence is CAISPYTPNTEAFF. The CDR3 bases are TGTGCCATCAGCCCCTATACGCCGAACACTGAAGCTTTCTTT.

The chain is built from TRBV5-1 and TRBJ2-1; TRBD2 matches 10 bases. Germline trimming cut 0 bases from V and 5 bases from J; bases unmatched to any gene: 8. CDR3 length equals 17 residues. Per the germline V gene, CDR1 is SGHRS and CDR2 is YFSETQ. The CDR3 region is CASSLGLLAGRNNEQFF. CDR3 DNA sequence: TGCGCCAGCAGCTTGGGGCTACTAGCGGGGCGAAACAATGAGCAGTTCTTC.

This clone was seen only once. The chain links TRBV2 to TRBJ1-4, with 7 bases fitting TRBD1. The trim removed 1 base at V and 6 bases at J, leaving 5 bases unmatched. The CDR3 consists of 15 residues. From germline, CDR1 is SNHLY and CDR2 FYNNEI. Here the CDR3 reads CASSEGRQGYEKLFF. CDR3 coding DNA: TGTGCCAGCAGTGAAGGGAGACAGGGCTATGAAAAACTGTTTTTT. Filled out from reference TRBV2 and TRBJ1-4, the complete variable domain reads EPEVTQTPSHQVTQMGQEVILRCVPISNHLYFYWYRQILGQKVEFLVSFYNNEISEKSEIFDDQFSVERPDGSNFTLKIRSTKLEDSAMYFCASSEGRQGYEKLFFGSGTQLSVL.

CDR3 loop: CSAGGQRGYGYTF. DNA of the CDR3: TGCAGCGCCGGGGGGCAGAGGGGCTATGGCTACACCTTC. The chain combines TRBV29-1 with TRBJ1-2; a weak D match, TRBD1 (6 bases). V was cut by 7 bases and J by 4 bases, with 16 bases left in between. The CDR3 totals 13 residues. Germline CDR1 and CDR2: SQVTM and ANQGSEA.

The gene calls are TRBV7-9 and TRBJ2-2, with 7 positions matching TRBD2. The CDR3 runs to 14 residues. V trimming: 8 bases; J trimming: 3 bases; junction bases outside the gene matches: 6. Germline-derived CDR1 and CDR2 are SEHNR and FQNEAQ (reference sequence). The CDR3 DNA reads TGTGCCAGCGGGGAGGGAGCATACACCGGGGAGCTGTTTTTT. This sequence encodes CASGEGAYTGELFF.